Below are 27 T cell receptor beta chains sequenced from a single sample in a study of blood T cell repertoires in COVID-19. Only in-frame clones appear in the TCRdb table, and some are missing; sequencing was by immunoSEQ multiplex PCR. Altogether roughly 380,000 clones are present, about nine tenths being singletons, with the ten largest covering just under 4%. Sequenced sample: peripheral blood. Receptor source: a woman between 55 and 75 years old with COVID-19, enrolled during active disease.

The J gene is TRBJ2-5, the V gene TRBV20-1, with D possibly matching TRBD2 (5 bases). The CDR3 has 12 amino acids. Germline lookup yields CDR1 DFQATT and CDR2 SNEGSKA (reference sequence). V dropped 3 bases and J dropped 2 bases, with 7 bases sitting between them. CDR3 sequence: CSASLAQETQYF. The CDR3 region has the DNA TGCAGTGCTAGTCTAGCTCAAGAGACCCAGTACTTC.

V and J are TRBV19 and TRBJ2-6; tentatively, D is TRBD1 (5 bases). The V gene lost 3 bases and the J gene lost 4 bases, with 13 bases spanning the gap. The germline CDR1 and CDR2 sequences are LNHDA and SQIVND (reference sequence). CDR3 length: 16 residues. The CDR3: CASSILQGGGANVLTF. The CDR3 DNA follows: TGTGCCAGTAGTATTCTGCAGGGCGGCGGGGCCAACGTCCTGACTTTC.

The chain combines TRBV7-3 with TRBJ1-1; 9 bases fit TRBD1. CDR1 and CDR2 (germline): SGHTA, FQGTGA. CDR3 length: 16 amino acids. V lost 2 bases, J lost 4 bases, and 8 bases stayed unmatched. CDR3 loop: CASSLLPQGAATEAFF. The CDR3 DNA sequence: TGTGCCAGCAGCTTATTGCCACAGGGGGCGGCCACTGAAGCTTTCTTT.

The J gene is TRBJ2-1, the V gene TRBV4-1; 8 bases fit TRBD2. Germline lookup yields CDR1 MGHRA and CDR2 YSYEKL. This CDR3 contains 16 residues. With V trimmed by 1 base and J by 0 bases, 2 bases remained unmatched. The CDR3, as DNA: TGCGCCAGCAGCCAAGCACGGGGGGGCTCCTACAATGAGCAGTTCTTC. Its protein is CASSQARGGSYNEQFF.

The CDR3 DNA follows: TGTGCCAGCAGGGCATCGCGGGGGAACTCCTACGAGCAGTACTTC. The encoded protein is CASRASRGNSYEQYF. The chain recombines TRBV6-5 with TRBJ2-7, with TRBD2 identical over 7 bases. V lost 6 bases to trimming and J lost 0 bases; unmatched junction nucleotides: 8. Germline CDR1 MNHEY, CDR2 SVGAGI. The length of the CDR3 is 15 residues.

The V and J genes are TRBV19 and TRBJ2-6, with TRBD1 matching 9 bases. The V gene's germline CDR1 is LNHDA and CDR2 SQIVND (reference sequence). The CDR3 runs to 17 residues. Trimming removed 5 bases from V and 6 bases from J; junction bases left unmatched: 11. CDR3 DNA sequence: TGTGCCAGTAGTCCCGGACAGGGGTGGTATAAGGCCAACGTCCTGACTTTC. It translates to CASSPGQGWYKANVLTF. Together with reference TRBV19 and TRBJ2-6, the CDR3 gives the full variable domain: DGGITQSPKYLFRKEGQNVTLSCEQNLNHDAMYWYRQDPGQGLRLIYYSQIVNDFQKGDIAEGYSVSREKKESFPLTVTSAQKNPTAFYLCASSPGQGWYKANVLTFGAGSRLTVL.

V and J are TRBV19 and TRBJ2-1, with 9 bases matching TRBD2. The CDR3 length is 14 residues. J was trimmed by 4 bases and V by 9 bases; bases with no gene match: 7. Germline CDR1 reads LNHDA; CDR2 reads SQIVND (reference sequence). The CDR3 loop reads CASNLAGLYNEQFF. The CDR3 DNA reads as TGTGCCAGCAACCTAGCGGGGCTGTACAATGAGCAGTTCTTC. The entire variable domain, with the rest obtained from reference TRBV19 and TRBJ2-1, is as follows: DGGITQSPKYLFRKEGQNVTLSCEQNLNHDAMYWYRQDPGQGLRLIYYSQIVNDFQKGDIAEGYSVSREKKESFPLTVTSAQKNPTAFYLCASNLAGLYNEQFFGPGTRLTVL.

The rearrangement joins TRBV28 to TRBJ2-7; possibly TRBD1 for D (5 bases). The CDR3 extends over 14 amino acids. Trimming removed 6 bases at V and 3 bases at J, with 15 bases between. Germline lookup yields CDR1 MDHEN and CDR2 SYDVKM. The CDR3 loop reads CASRLGHSIYEQYF. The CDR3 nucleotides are TGTGCCAGCAGATTAGGACATAGTATCTACGAGCAGTACTTC.

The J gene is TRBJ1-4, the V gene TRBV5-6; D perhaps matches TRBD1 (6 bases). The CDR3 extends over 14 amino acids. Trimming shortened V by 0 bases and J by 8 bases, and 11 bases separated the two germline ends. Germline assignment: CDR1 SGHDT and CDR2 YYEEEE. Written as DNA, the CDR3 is TGTGCCAGCAGCTTGGGGACAGTTGAGGAAAAACTGTTTTTT. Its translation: CASSLGTVEEKLFF.

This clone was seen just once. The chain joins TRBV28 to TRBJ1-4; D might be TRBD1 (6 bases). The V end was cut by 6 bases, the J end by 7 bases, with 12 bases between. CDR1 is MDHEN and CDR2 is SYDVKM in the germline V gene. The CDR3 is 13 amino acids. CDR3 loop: CASSPTGPEKLFF. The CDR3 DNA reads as TGTGCCAGCAGCCCCACAGGGCCTGAAAAACTGTTTTTT.

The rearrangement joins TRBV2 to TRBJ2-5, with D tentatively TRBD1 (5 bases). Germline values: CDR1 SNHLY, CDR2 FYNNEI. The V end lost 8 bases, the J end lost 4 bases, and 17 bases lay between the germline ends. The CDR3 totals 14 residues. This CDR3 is CASLRGAGPETQYF. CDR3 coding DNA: TGTGCCAGCCTTAGGGGTGCAGGGCCAGAGACCCAGTACTTC. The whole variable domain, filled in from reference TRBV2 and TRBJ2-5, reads EPEVTQTPSHQVTQMGQEVILRCVPISNHLYFYWYRQILGQKVEFLVSFYNNEISEKSEIFDDQFSVERPDGSNFTLKIRSTKLEDSAMYFCASLRGAGPETQYFGPGTRLLVL.

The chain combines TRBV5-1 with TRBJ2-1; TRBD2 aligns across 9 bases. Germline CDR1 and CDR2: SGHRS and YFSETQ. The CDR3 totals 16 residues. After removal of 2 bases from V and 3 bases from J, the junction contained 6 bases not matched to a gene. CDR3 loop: CASSFGGGDYYNEQFF. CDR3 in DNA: TGCGCCAGCAGCTTCGGCGGGGGGGACTACTACAATGAGCAGTTCTTC.

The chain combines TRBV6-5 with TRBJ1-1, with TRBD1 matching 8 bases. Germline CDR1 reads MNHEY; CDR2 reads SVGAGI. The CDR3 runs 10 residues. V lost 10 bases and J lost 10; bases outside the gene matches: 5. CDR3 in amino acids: CANEQGGAFF. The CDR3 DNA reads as TGTGCCAACGAACAGGGGGGAGCTTTCTTT.

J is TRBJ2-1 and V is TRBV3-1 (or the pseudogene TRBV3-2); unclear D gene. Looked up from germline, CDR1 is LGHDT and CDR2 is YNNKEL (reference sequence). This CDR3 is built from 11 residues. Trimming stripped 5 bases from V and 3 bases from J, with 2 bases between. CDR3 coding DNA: TGTGCCAGCAGCTACTACAATGAGCAGTTCTTC. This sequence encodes CASSYYNEQFF.

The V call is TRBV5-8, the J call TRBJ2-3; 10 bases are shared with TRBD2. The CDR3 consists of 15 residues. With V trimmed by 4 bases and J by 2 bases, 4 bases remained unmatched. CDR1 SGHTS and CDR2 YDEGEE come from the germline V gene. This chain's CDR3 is CASSPSGGITDTQYF. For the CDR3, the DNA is TGTGCCAGCAGCCCTAGCGGGGGAATCACAGATACGCAGTATTTT. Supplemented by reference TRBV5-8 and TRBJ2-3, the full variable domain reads EAGVTQSPTHLIKTRGQQATLRCSPISGHTSVYWYQQALGLGLQFLLWYDEGEERNRGNFPPRFSGRQFPNYSSELNVNALELEDSALYLCASSPSGGITDTQYFGPGTRLTVL.

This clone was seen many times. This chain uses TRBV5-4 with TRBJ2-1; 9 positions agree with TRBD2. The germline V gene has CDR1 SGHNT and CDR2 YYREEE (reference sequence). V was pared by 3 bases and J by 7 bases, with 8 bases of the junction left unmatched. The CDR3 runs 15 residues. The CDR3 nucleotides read TGTGCCAGCAGCTATGTAGCGGGGGAGATTAATGAGCAGTTCTTC. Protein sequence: CASSYVAGEINEQFF.

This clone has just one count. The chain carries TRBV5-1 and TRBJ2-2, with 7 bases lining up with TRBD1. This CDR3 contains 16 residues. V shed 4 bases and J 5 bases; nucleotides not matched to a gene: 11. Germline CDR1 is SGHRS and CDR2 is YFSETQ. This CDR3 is CASSHRGGAGTGELFF. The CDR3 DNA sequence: TGCGCCAGCAGCCACCGAGGGGGCGCAGGGACCGGGGAGCTGTTTTTT.

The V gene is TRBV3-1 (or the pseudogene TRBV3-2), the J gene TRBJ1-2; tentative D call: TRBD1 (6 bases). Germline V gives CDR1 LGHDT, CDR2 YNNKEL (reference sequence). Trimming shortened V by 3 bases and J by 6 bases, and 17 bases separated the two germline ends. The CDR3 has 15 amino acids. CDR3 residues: CASSQQGRGLDGYTF. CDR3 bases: TGTGCCAGCAGCCAGCAAGGGCGGGGGCTGGATGGCTACACCTTC.

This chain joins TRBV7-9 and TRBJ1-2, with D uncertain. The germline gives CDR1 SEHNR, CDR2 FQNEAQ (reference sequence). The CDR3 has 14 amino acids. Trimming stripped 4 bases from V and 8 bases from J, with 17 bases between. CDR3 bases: TGTGCCAGCAGCTCAGGACTCCATACGCGGGGCTACACCTTC. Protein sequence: CASSSGLHTRGYTF.

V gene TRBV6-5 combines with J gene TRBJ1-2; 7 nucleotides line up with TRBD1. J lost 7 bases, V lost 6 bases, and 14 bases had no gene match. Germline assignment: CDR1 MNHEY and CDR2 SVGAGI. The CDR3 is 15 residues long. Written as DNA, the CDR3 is TGTGCCAGCAGCCGAGAGGGGGCCAGCCGTGGTGGCTACACCTTC. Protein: CASSREGASRGGYTF.

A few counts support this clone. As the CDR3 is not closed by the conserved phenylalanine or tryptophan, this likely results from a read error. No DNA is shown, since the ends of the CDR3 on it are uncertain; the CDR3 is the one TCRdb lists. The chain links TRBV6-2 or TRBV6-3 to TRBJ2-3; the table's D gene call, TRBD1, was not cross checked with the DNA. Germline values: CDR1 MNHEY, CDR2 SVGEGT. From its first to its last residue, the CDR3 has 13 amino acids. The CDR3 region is CASSPRQTGERTI.

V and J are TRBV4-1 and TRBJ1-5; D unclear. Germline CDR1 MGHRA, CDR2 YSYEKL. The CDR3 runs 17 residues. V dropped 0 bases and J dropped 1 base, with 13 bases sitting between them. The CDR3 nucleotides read TGCGCCAGCAGCCAAGATCGTGGGTCTAGGAGCAATCAGCCCCAGCATTTT. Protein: CASSQDRGSRSNQPQHF.

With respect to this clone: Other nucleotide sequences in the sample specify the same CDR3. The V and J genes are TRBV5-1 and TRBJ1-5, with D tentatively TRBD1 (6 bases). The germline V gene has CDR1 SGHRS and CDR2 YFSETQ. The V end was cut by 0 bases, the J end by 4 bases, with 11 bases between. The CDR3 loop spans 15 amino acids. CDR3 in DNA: TGCGCCAGCAGCTTGGCCGGACAGAGAAATCAGCCCCAGCATTTT. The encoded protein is CASSLAGQRNQPQHF.

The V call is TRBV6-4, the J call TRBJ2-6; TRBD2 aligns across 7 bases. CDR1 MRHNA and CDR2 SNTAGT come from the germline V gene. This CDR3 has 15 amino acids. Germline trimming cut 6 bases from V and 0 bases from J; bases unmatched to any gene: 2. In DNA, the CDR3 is TGTGCCAGCAGGGGAGGGGACTCTGGGGCCAACGTCCTGACTTTC. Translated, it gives CASRGGDSGANVLTF.

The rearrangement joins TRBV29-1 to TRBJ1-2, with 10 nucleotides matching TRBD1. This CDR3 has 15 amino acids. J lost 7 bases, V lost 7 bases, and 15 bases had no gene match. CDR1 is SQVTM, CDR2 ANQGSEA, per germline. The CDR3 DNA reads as TGCAGCGCCAGGTCCGGGACAGGGGAGGAGAGTGGCTACACCTTC. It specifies CSARSGTGEESGYTF.

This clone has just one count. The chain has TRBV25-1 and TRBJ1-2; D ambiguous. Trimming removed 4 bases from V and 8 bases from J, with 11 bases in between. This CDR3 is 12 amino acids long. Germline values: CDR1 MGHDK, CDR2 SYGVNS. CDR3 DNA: TGTGCCAGCAGTGGGCACGTTGGCGGCTACACCTTC. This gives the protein CASSGHVGGYTF.

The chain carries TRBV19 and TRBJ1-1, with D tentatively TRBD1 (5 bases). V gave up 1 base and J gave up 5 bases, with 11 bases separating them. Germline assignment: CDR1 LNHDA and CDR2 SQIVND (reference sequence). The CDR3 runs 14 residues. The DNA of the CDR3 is TGTGCCAGTAGTATAGGTGGAAGGGGTACTGAAGCTTTCTTT. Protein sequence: CASSIGGRGTEAFF.